The clone carrying this TCR beta chain was counted between two and nine times. Given a much more abundant clone one base away, this may be a read error. The sample holds other DNA sequences that translate to the same CDR3. No patient had received any treatment before thyroid surgery. These data are taken from a study of metastatic and nonmetastatic thyroid tumors. TCRdb used MiXCR to call clones anew from the PCR reads. Among more than 70,000 clones listed, 8.6% were seen once. This CDR3 has 14 amino acids. Looked up from germline, CDR1 is SGHTA and CDR2 is FQGTGA. The sequencing input was blood. The receptor comes from a female donor with papillary thyroid cancer or a benign thyroid nodule (not recorded which). Some clones in this sample may be carry-over from other donors' samples. The V and J genes are TRBV7-3 and TRBJ2-5; the D call may be TRBD1 or TRBD2 (6 bases each). The CDR3 bases are TGTGCTAGCAGCTCACAGGGAGGAGATGAGACCCAGTACTTC. Its protein is CASSSQGGDETQYF.